This paragraph reports one T cell receptor (beta chain). Its antigen is not known. The sample originates from a study of T-cell memory formation after mild COVID-19. Employing constant-segment primers, 5'RACE generated TCR alpha and TCR beta cDNA libraries bearing sample barcodes and UMIs. Each CDR3 protein is one row after TCRdb ran MiXCR on the 5' RACE reads. The repertoire holds about 430,000 distinct CDR3 sequences, over 15% seen once, with around a fifth in the top ten. This CDR3 region has 14 residues. Germline CDR1 reads SGDLS; CDR2 reads YYNGEE. V trimming: 0 bases; J trimming: 4 bases; junction bases outside the gene matches: 3. Study results and limitations: For second-wave clones that peaked at day 37, SARS-CoV-2 specificity went unverified.

Input material: PBMCs or a T cell subset sorted from them (not recorded which). The TCR was taken from a man aged 18 to 30 who had mild COVID-19 (a few samples of this study predate the infection). Cell type and time point are not known. The rearrangement uses TRBV9 and TRBJ1-2, with TRBD1 matching over 7 bases. CDR3 coding DNA: TGTGCCAGCAGCGTAGAGACAGGGAGCTATGGCTACACCTTC. This translates into CASSVETGSYGYTF.